What follows describes a single TCR beta chain. This entry belongs to a study of OX40 agonist ivuxolimab in advanced cancers. Profiled with immunoSEQ multiplex PCR; TCRdb holds only in-frame clones, not every one. The sample holds about 46,000 clones, about 83% seen once. J gave up 1 base and V 5 bases, and 7 bases lay outside the gene matches. The length of the CDR3 is 16 residues. CDR1 MDHEN and CDR2 SYDVKM come from the germline V gene. The receptor's source is an adult with an advanced solid tumor such as melanoma, head and neck, liver or kidney cancer. The sample in question was CD4+ or CD8+ T cells sorted from blood, obtained in a trial of the OX40 agonist ivuxolimab. The chain couples TRBV28 to TRBJ2-4, with TRBD1 matching over 8 bases. Written as DNA, the CDR3 is TGTGCCAGCAGTCCCTACCGGACAGGGGCCAAAAACATTCAGTACTTC. Amino acids: CASSPYRTGAKNIQYF.